The sequence of this TCR beta chain was determined in a study of blood T cell repertoires in COVID-19. About the research overall: From the United States, Italy and Spain came samples of acute and convalescent COVID-19.

The CDR3 consists of 19 residues. Losses at the gene ends were 7 bases for V and 6 bases for J; bases not matched to a gene: 16. Looked up from germline, CDR1 is SNHLY and CDR2 is FYNNEI. This clone was counted between two and nine times. In the source study's methods: Researchers report that nucleated cell counts were estimated from reference gene primer amplification. Here immunoSEQ multiplex PCR was the method, and the copy in TCRdb shows in-frame clones only, minus some. The DNA gave D and trimming, while V, J and clone size come from that table. The profile shows roughly 360,000 clones, more than 75% of them singletons.

The TCR sequence derives from a man younger than 40 who had recovered from COVID-19. This chain links TRBV2 with TRBJ1-6; TRBD1 matches at 12 bases. The sample comprised PBMCs or T cells enriched from blood (not recorded which). The CDR3 region is CASIEKPGQGAGGNSPLHF. In nucleotides, the CDR3 is TGTGCCAGCATCGAAAAACCGGGACAGGGGGCCGGAGGTAATTCACCCCTCCACTTT.